This TCR beta chain was recovered during a study of blood T cells in healthy people across ages. The J segment lost 4 bases and the V segment lost 9 bases, leaving 8 bases of the junction unmatched. Germline V CDR1 and CDR2: SGHDN, FVKESK. The CDR3 has 13 residues. This clonotype has only a few counts. A second about 6 to 12 cycle PCR used barcoded and J-beta primers. Each CDR3 protein gets one entry after TCRdb re-called the 5' RACE reads with MiXCR. The top ten hold 3% to 4% of the sample, which has about 560,000 distinct CDR3 sequences, about 27% seen once. The same data also went into a second study, on T cells of mothers and their children. That work adds: The entire RNA extract went into cDNA synthesis at roughly 1.5 ug per 15 ul. The M1S primer of the second PCR added sample barcodes and 2-4 random nucleotides. Versus unrelated pairs, overlap was slightly higher in related mother-child pairs, without reaching significance.

Input material: blood. The TCR originated in a boy between 2 and 10 years old in good health. The chain has TRBV14 and TRBJ2-7; 8 bases are shared with TRBD1. CDR3 loop: CASETGERYEQYF. The CDR3 DNA sequence: TGTGCCAGTGAGACAGGGGAAAGGTACGAGCAGTACTTC.